This T cell receptor beta chain was retrieved from a study of beta chain features in type 1 diabetes. This clone has ten or more counts. Trimming took off 0 bases at V and 6 bases at J, with 6 bases between the two ends. The germline CDR1 and CDR2 sequences are SGHTA and FQGNSA. This CDR3 is 12 amino acids long. Reverse transcription of all isolated RNA meant that expressed TCRB transcripts were sequenced. The repertoire was sequenced with immunoSEQ multiplex PCR; TCRdb's copy has only in-frame clones and lacks some. The repertoire holds about 220,000 clones, 11% seen once, with approximately 1.5% in the top ten.

This sequence was found in a man aged 18 to 35 in good health. Sample: central memory CD4+ T cells from blood. This chain connects TRBV7-2 to TRBJ2-7, with D tentatively TRBD1 (6 bases). The chain's CDR3 is CASSLAGGEQYF. CDR3 DNA: TGTGCCAGCAGCTTAGCAGGGGGCGAGCAGTACTTC.